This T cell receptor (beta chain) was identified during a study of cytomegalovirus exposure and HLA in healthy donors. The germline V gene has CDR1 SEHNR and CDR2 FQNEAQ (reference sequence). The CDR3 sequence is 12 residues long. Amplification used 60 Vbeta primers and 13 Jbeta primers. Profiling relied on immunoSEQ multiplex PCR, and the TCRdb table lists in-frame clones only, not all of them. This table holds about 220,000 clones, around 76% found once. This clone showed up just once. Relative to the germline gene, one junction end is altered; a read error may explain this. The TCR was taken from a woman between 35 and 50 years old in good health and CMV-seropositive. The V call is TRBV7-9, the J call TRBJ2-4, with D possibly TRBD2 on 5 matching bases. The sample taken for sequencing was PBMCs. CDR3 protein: CSSSLGGNIQYF. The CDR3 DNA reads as TGTTCCAGCAGCTTAGGAGGTAACATTCAGTACTTC. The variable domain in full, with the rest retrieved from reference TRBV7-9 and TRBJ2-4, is DTGVSQNPRHKITKRGQNVTFRCDPISEHNRLYWYRQTLGQGPEFLTYFQNEAQLEKSRLLSDRFSAERPKGSFSTLEIQRTEQGDSAMYLCSSSLGGNIQYFGAGTRLSVL.